This TCR beta chain was identified during a study of cytomegalovirus exposure and HLA in healthy donors. Study-wide results and limits: Through in vitro validation, a few CMV-associated chains were shown to be specific for CMV antigens. With high specificity and sensitivity, the classifier reportedly diagnosed cytomegalovirus status.

With regard to this clone: Antigen: not known.

This CDR3 is 16 amino acids long. J was trimmed by 2 bases and V by 5 bases; bases with no gene match: 6. Germline V gene sequence: CDR1 SGHNT, CDR2 YENEEA. The PCR had 60 Vbeta and 13 Jbeta primers. The assay was immunoSEQ multiplex PCR, and TCRdb's table has in-frame clones only and misses some. The sample records fewer than 150,000 clones, roughly 78% being singletons. The sequenced sample consisted of PBMCs. The rearrangement joins TRBV11-3 to TRBJ2-3; 11 nucleotides match TRBD1. This sequence originates from a man aged 40-55 years in good health and CMV-seronegative. This CDR3 reads CASSLGTGGTTDTQYF. CDR3 coding DNA: TGTGCCAGCAGCCTAGGGACAGGGGGGACCACAGATACGCAGTATTTT.